Sequencing of this T cell receptor beta chain was carried out in a study of cytomegalovirus exposure and HLA in healthy donors. Across the study: The 120 validation repertoires matched the approximately 700 first-cohort repertoires in platform, a later analysis reported. General observations from the study: Most TCR sequences showed up rarely, but some public TCRs showed up in many donors.

Profiled with immunoSEQ multiplex PCR; TCRdb holds only in-frame clones, not every one. The sample consists of some 110,000 clones, approximately 90% of them appearing once. These donors were members of the roughly 120-subject validation cohort, a group separate from the roughly 670-subject first cohort. This CDR3 region has 20 residues. V lost 3 bases and J lost 0, with 23 bases in between. The germline V gene has CDR1 MDHEN and CDR2 SYDVKM. Details on this clone: Its antigen is undetermined.

The source of this sequence is a woman between 18 and 30 years old in good health and CMV-seropositive. The chain has TRBV28 and TRBJ1-4; D is possibly TRBD1 (5 bases). The sequencing input was PBMCs. The CDR3 protein is CASSFLGGPGLGATNEKLFF. The CDR3 DNA reads TGTGCCAGCAGTTTTTTGGGGGGTCCAGGATTAGGTGCAACTAATGAAAAACTGTTTTTT.